A selection of T cell receptor beta chains follows, all from one sample in a study of T cells after yellow fever vaccination. One entry per CDR3 protein results from TCRdb running MiXCR on the 5' RACE reads. The sample shows around 500,000 distinct CDR3 sequences, around a fifth of them seen only once. Sequencing was performed on PBMCs, taken 21 days after the first yellow fever vaccination. The receptors were gathered from a man in his late teens or twenties who received the YFV17D yellow fever vaccine. Each CDR3 is given with its conserved first and last residue. The order of the fields is J gene, clone size, V gene, D gene, CDR3 protein, CDR3 DNA. The D gene is left open where the match is weak. For some rows the clone size is stated as once, few or many, or as a class when expanded; others skip it.

TRBJ2-1 | NA | TRBV5-1 | NA | CASTEGGGPNEQFF | TGCGCCAGCACCGAGGGAGGGGGCCCCAATGAGCAGTTCTTC
TRBJ1-1 | NA | TRBV19 | TRBD1 | CASRTGTGMNTEAFF | TGTGCCAGCCGGACAGGGACGGGAATGAACACTGAAGCTTTCTTT
TRBJ1-5 | NA | TRBV15 | NA | CATRDRYFGPQHF | TGTGCCACCAGAGACAGGTACTTTGGGCCCCAGCATTTT
TRBJ1-5 | few | TRBV6-2/TRBV6-3 | NA | CASSYREVENQPQHF | TGTGCCAGCAGTTACAGGGAGGTCGAGAATCAGCCCCAGCATTTT
TRBJ2-7 | many | TRBV20-1 | TRBD2 | CSATPSGGTYEQYF | TGCAGTGCTACTCCTAGCGGGGGAACCTACGAGCAGTACTTC
TRBJ2-1 | NA | TRBV18 | NA | CASSPSGRNEQFF | TGTGCCAGCTCACCGAGTGGGAGAAATGAGCAGTTCTTC
TRBJ2-3 | NA | TRBV5-6 | NA | CASSLFSDTQYF | TGTGCCAGCAGCTTGTTTTCCGATACGCAGTATTTT
TRBJ2-7 | few | TRBV27 | NA | CASSLSVYYEQYF | TGTGCCAGCAGTTTGAGTGTTTACTACGAGCAGTACTTC
TRBJ1-5 | few | TRBV4-2 | NA | CASSQEDSNQPQHF | TGTGCCAGCAGCCAAGAAGATAGCAATCAGCCCCAGCATTTT
TRBJ1-6 | NA | TRBV12-3/TRBV12-4 | TRBD1 | CASRDAGQPNSPLHF | TGTGCCAGCAGGGACGCGGGACAGCCAAATTCACCCCTCCACTTT
TRBJ2-1 | NA | TRBV11-2 | NA | CASSSQSGSRFF | TGTGCCAGCAGCTCCCAGTCAGGGTCAAGGTTCTTC
TRBJ2-5 | NA | TRBV6-1 | NA | CASSVTRLGSGETQYF | TGTGCCAGCAGTGTAACCCGACTCGGGAGTGGCGAGACCCAGTACTTC